This T cell receptor (beta chain) is from a study of vaccination and CD4 T cells after COVID-19. Sample treatment: roughly ten-day PBMC culture with coronavirus spike peptide pools or control peptides (ViraFEST assay). A few counts support this clonotype. The target antigen is unknown. Germline loops: CDR1 MNHEY, CDR2 SMNVEV (reference sequence). The CDR3 consists of 16 residues. V lost 0 bases and J lost 2, with 12 bases in between. An Oncomine TCR Beta short-read assay was used to sequence the DNA from cultured CD4+ T cells. MiXCR, applied by TCRdb to the PCR reads, yields one record per CDR3 protein. The sample gives about 23,000 distinct CDR3 sequences, around 67% of which show up once; about 20% is in the top ten.

The TCR sequence derives from a human donor who received a COVID-19 vaccine. Sequenced material: CD4+ T cells from blood, cultured in vitro, taken after SARS-CoV-2 vaccination. This chain connects TRBV27 to TRBJ2-3; D is perhaps TRBD2 (5 bases). The CDR3 loop reads CASSLSSRGSTDTQYF. The CDR3 DNA sequence: TGTGCCAGCAGTTTATCGTCCCGGGGATCCACAGATACGCAGTATTTT.